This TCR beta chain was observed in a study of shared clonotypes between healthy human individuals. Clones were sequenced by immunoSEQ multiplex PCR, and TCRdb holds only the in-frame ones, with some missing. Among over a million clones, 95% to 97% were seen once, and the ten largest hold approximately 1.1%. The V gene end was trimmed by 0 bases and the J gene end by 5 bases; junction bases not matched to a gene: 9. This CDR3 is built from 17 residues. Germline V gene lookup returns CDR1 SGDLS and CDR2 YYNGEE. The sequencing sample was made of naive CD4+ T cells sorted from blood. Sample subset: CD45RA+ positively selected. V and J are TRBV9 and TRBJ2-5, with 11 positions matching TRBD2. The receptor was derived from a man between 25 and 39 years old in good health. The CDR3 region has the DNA TGTGCCAGCAGCGTAGGAGGTAGCGGGAGGGCCGAGGAGACCCAGTACTTC. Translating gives CASSVGGSGRAEETQYF.